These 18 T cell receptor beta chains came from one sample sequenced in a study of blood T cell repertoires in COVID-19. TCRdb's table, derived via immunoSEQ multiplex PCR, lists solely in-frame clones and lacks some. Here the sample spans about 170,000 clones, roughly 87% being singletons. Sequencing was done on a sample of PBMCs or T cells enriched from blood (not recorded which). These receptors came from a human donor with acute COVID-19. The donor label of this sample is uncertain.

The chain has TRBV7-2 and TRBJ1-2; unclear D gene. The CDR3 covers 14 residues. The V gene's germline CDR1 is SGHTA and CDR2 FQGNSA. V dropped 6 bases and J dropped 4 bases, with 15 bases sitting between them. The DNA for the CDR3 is TGTGCCAGCAGTAAAGACTTAGGTCCCTATGGCTACACCTTC. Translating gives CASSKDLGPYGYTF.

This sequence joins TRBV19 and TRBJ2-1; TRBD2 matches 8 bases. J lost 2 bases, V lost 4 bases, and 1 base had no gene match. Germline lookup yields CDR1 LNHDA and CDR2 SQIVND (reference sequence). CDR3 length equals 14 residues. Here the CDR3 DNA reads TGTGCCAGTAGTAACGGGGGGGCCTACAATGAGCAGTTCTTC. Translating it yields CASSNGGAYNEQFF.

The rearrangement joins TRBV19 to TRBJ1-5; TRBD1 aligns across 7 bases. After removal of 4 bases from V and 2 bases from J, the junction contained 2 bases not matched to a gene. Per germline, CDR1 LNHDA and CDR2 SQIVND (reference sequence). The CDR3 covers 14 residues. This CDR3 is CASSTQGGNQPQHF. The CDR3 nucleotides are TGTGCCAGTAGTACCCAGGGGGGCAATCAGCCCCAGCATTTT.

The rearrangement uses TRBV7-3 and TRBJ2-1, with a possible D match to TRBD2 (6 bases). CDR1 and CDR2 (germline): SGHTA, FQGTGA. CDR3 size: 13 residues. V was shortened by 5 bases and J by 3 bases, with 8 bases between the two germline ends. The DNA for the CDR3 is TGTGCCAGCAGCCCCGGGGGCTACAATGAGCAGTTCTTC. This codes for CASSPGGYNEQFF.

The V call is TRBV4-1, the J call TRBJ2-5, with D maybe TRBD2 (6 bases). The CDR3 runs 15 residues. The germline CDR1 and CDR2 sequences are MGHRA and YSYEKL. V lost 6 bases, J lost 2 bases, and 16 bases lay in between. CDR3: CASRKRAGLQETQYF. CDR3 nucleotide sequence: TGCGCCAGCAGAAAAAGGGCGGGACTGCAAGAGACCCAGTACTTC.

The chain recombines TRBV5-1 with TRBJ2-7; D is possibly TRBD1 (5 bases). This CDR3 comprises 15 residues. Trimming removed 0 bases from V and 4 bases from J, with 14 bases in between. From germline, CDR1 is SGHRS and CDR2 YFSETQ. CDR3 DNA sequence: TGCGCCAGCAGCTTGGCCGGCAGGGCCCTTTACGAGCAGTACTTC. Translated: CASSLAGRALYEQYF.

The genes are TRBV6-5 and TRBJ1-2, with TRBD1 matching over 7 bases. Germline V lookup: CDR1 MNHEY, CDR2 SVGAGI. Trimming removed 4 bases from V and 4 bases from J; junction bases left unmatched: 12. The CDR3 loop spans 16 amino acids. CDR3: CASSFARQGSSYGYTF. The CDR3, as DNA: TGTGCCAGCAGTTTCGCCAGACAGGGTAGTAGCTATGGCTACACCTTC.

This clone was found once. CDR3 sequence reads: CASSGLLAAMTDTQYF. CDR3 DNA sequence: TGTGCCAGCAGCGGCCTACTAGCGGCTATGACAGATACGCAGTATTTT. The rearrangement uses TRBV9 and TRBJ2-3; the match to TRBD2 covers 8 bases. Germline values: CDR1 SGDLS, CDR2 YYNGEE. V was pared by 3 bases and J by 3 bases, with 9 bases of the junction left unmatched. This CDR3 is built from 16 residues.

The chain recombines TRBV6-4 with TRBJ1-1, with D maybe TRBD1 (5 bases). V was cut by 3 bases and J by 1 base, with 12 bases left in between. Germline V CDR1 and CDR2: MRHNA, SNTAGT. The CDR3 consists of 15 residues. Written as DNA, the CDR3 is TGTGCCAGCAGTGAACCCCTTGGACAGAACACTGAAGCTTTCTTT. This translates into CASSEPLGQNTEAFF.

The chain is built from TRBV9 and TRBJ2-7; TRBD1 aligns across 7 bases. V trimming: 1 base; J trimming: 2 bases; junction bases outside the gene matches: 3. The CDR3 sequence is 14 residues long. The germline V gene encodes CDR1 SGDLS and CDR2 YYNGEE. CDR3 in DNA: TGTGCCAGCAGCGTAACAGGGGACCCCTACGAGCAGTACTTC. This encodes CASSVTGDPYEQYF.

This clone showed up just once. CDR3 sequence reads: CASSPQGLAVETQYF. The CDR3 DNA reads as TGCGCCAGCAGCCCCCAAGGGCTAGCGGTAGAGACCCAGTACTTC. The rearrangement links TRBV4-1 to TRBJ2-5; TRBD2 agrees at 7 bases. The germline gives CDR1 MGHRA, CDR2 YSYEKL. V was pared by 4 bases and J by 4 bases, with 9 bases of the junction left unmatched. The CDR3 is made up of 15 amino acids.

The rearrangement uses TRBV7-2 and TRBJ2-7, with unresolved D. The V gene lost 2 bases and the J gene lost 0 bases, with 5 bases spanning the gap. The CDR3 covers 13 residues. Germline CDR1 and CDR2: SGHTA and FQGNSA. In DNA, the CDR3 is TGTGCCAGCAGCTTAAGCGACTCCTACGAGCAGTACTTC. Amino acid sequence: CASSLSDSYEQYF.

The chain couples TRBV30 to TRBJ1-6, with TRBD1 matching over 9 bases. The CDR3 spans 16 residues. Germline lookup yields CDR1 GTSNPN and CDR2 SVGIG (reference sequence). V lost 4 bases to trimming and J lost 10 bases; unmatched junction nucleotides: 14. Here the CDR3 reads CAWMVPEGQGVSPLHF. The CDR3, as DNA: TGTGCCTGGATGGTTCCGGAGGGACAGGGTGTCTCACCCCTCCACTTT.

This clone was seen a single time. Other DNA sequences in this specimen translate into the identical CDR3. CDR3 amino acids: CASSSRDTYGYTF. Here the CDR3 DNA reads TGTGCCAGCAGCTCCAGGGATACCTATGGCTACACCTTC. The chain uses TRBV6-2 or TRBV6-3 and TRBJ1-2, with D possibly TRBD1 on 5 matching bases. Trimming cost V 6 bases and J 4 bases, with 12 bases left between them. Germline-derived CDR1 and CDR2 are MNHEY and SVGEGT. The CDR3 sequence is 13 residues long.

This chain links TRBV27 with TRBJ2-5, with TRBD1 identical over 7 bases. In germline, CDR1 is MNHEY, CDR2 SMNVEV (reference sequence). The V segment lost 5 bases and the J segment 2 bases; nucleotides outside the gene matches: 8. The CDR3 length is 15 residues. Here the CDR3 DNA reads TGTGCCAGCAGTACTTACCGGGACAGACAAGAGACCCAGTACTTC. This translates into CASSTYRDRQETQYF.

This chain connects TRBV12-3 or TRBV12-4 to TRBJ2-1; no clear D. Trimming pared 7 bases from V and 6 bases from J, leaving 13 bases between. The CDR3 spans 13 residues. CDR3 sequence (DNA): TGTGCCAGCATTCCAGAACCGGGCAATGAGCAGTTCTTC. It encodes CASIPEPGNEQFF.

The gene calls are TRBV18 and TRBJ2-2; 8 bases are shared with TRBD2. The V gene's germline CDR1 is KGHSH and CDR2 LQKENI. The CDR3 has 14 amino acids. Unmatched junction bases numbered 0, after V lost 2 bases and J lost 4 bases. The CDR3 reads CASSPGTSTGELFF. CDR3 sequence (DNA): TGTGCCAGCTCACCAGGGACTAGCACCGGGGAGCTGTTTTTT. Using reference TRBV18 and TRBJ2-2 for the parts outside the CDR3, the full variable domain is NAGVMQNPRHLVRRRGQEARLRCSPMKGHSHVYWYRQLPEEGLKFMVYLQKENIIDESGMPKERFSAEFPKEGPSILRIQQVVRGDSAAYFCASSPGTSTGELFFGEGSRLTVL.

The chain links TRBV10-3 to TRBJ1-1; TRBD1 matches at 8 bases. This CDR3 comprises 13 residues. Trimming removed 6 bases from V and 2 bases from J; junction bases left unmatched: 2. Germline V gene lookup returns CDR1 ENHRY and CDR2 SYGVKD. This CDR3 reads CAIRQGVNTEAFF. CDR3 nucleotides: TGTGCCATCAGACAGGGGGTAAACACTGAAGCTTTCTTT.